This TCR beta chain appears in the sequencing data of a study of sequential checkpoint blockade in melanoma. Study-level information: Around 90 pretreatment tumor DNA samples were TCRβ immunosequenced. Roughly 20 patients had tumor biopsies before treatment and at week 13.

Here immunoSEQ multiplex PCR was the method, and the copy in TCRdb shows in-frame clones only, minus some. Of just over 20,000 clones detected, 27% appear once; the ten largest clones hold around 7%. Documented treatment: randomized to nivolumab then ipilimumab (arm A) or the reverse (arm B). V was clipped by 5 bases and J by 4 bases; unmatched bases: 7. This CDR3 comprises 14 residues. Germline V gene sequence: CDR1 LNHDA, CDR2 SQIVND (reference sequence). V is TRBV19 and J is TRBJ2-7; 8 bases are a match to TRBD1. The TCR originated in a human donor with melanoma. The sequences come from tumor tissue (inferred from file names), collected from a patient given nivolumab and ipilimumab in sequence. The CDR3 loop reads CASSEDRANYEQYF. CDR3 bases: TGTGCCAGTAGTGAGGACAGGGCCAATTACGAGCAGTACTTC.